The 17 T cell receptor beta chains reported below all come from one sample, sequenced in a study of low-dose radiotherapy and immunotherapy resistance in tumors. cDNA synthesis used a TRAV/TRBV-specific primer set for both chains. TCRs underwent roughly 19 PCR cycles of amplification with a constant-region primer and V-primer adapter. Each CDR3 protein is one row after TCRdb ran MiXCR on the reads. This repertoire shows 35,000 to 50,000 distinct CDR3 sequences, roughly 31% found once; its top ten account for around 4%. This sample's time point: before trial treatment. This material consisted of PBMCs, taken before treatment. The origin of the receptors is a male donor with gallbladder cancer.

This clonotype appeared many times. J is TRBJ1-6 and V is TRBV19; 8 bases agree with TRBD1. This CDR3 region has 15 residues. Losses at the gene ends were 7 bases for V and 5 bases for J; bases not matched to a gene: 7. CDR1 and CDR2 from the germline V gene are LNHDA and SQIVND (reference sequence). CDR3 DNA sequence: TGTGCCAGTAACCCGGACAGGGCAGATAATTCACCCCTCCACTTT. This translates into CASNPDRADNSPLHF.

This clonotype was observed many times. The V gene is TRBV11-3, the J gene TRBJ2-1; D might be TRBD2 (6 bases). V was trimmed by 0 bases and J by 4 bases, leaving 7 bases between them. CDR1 SGHNT and CDR2 YENEEA come from the germline V gene. The CDR3 spans 14 residues. DNA of the CDR3: TGTGCCAGCAGCTTAGATCGGGAGTACAATGAGCAGTTCTTC. Translation: CASSLDREYNEQFF.

This clonotype has ten or more counts. The chain uses TRBV5-1 and TRBJ2-5; 10 bases map to TRBD1. Germline values: CDR1 SGHRS, CDR2 YFSETQ. This CDR3 is 15 amino acids long. V shed 4 bases, J shed 2 bases, and the junction held 5 bases outside the gene matches. CDR3: CASSRDRGRQETQYF. The CDR3 DNA is TGCGCCAGCAGCCGTGACAGGGGGCGGCAAGAGACCCAGTACTTC.

This chain uses TRBV18 with TRBJ2-5; D gene ambiguous. This CDR3 region has 11 residues. The germline V gene encodes CDR1 KGHSH and CDR2 LQKENI. V was pared by 8 bases and J by 5 bases, with 9 bases between. This CDR3 reads CASPSGETQYF. For the CDR3, the DNA is TGTGCCAGCCCCTCCGGGGAGACCCAGTACTTC.

V and J are TRBV11-2 and TRBJ2-3; TRBD2 aligns across 8 bases. Per germline, CDR1 SGHAT and CDR2 FQNNGV. CDR3 length: 15 residues. The V segment lost 3 bases and the J segment 3 bases; nucleotides outside the gene matches: 5. The CDR3 DNA reads TGTGCCAGCAGCTTGGTTAGCGGGGCTACAGATACGCAGTATTTT. Protein sequence: CASSLVSGATDTQYF.

Concerning this clonotype itself: A far bigger clonotype differs at one base, so this is likely a read error. This chain links TRBV9 with TRBJ2-3; TRBD1 matches at 7 bases. The better agreement between TRBJ2-7 and the DNA end casts doubt on the J call. Germline V lookup: CDR1 SGDLS, CDR2 YYNGEE. The CDR3 is 14 residues long. The CDR3 sequence is CASSVRRTGGGQYF. The CDR3 coding sequence is TGTGCCAGCAGCGTCCGTCGGACAGGCGGTGGGCAGTACTTC.

This clonotype was picked up many times. The chain joins TRBV5-1 to TRBJ1-3; 8 bases map to TRBD1. CDR3 length equals 16 residues. Per germline, CDR1 SGHRS and CDR2 YFSETQ. With 4 bases clipped from V and 0 bases from J, the junction kept 6 bases outside the gene matches. The CDR3: CASSPTGGSSGNTIYF. CDR3 nucleotide sequence: TGCGCCAGCAGCCCCACAGGGGGGTCCTCTGGAAACACCATATATTTT.

This clonotype was recorded only once. It differs at one base from a far larger clone, so likely a read error. The chain has TRBV6-1 and TRBJ1-5; TRBD1 is a possible D gene (6 bases). Trimming pared 4 bases from V and 7 bases from J, leaving 14 bases between. The CDR3 consists of 14 residues. Germline values: CDR1 MNHNS, CDR2 SASEGT. The CDR3 sequence is CASSGAGADQPQHF. CDR3 DNA sequence: TGTGCCAGCAGTGGAGCGGGGGCGGACCAGCCCCAGCATTTT.

This chain connects TRBV5-1 to TRBJ2-1; perhaps TRBD1 as D (5 bases). This CDR3 region has 14 residues. V was clipped by 4 bases and J by 13 bases, with 21 bases between them. Germline V gene data show CDR1 as SGHRS and CDR2 as YFSETQ. In DNA form, the CDR3 reads TGCGCCAGCAGCCCACAGGTGCCCCAAGAGACCCAGTTCTTC. Translating gives CASSPQVPQETQFF.

This clonotype was recorded at least ten times. This chain connects TRBV3-1 to TRBJ2-3, with D perhaps being TRBD1 or TRBD2 (5 bases each). V was trimmed by 4 bases and J by 0 bases, leaving 17 bases between them. This CDR3 contains 17 residues. The germline CDR1 and CDR2 sequences are LGHDT and YNNKEL (reference sequence). As DNA, the CDR3 is TGTGCCAGCAGCCTCGAGGGTACAGGAACTAGCACAGATACGCAGTATTTT. Protein product: CASSLEGTGTSTDTQYF.

Ten or more counts support this clonotype. The J gene is TRBJ2-3, the V gene TRBV20-1; D call uncertain. Germline assignment: CDR1 DFQATT and CDR2 SNEGSKA (reference sequence). The CDR3 has 11 residues. V dropped 6 bases and J dropped 2 bases, with 6 bases sitting between them. CDR3 sequence reads: CSAVPTDTQYF. CDR3 bases: TGCAGTGCAGTCCCCACAGATACGCAGTATTTT.

To note about this clonotype: Sequence at one end of the junction differs from germline and may be a read error. The rearrangement uses TRBV5-3 and TRBJ2-7, with D hard to call. TRBV5-3 is an open reading frame whose function is uncertain. The CDR3 covers 15 residues. CDR3 sequence (DNA): TGTGCCAGCAGCTTGGGATATGTCAGAGCCTACGAGCAGTACTTC. Protein sequence: CASSLGYVRAYEQYF.

This chain links TRBV10-3 with TRBJ2-1; 9 nucleotides line up with TRBD2. V was pared by 5 bases and J by 1 base, with 3 bases of the junction left unmatched. Looked up from germline, CDR1 is ENHRY and CDR2 is SYGVKD. The CDR3 contains 15 residues. In DNA, the CDR3 is TGTGCCATCAGTTTAGCGGGAGTATCCTACAATGAGCAGTTCTTC. Protein product: CAISLAGVSYNEQFF.

This chain uses TRBV3-1 with TRBJ1-1; D is possibly TRBD1 (5 bases). Looked up from germline, CDR1 is LGHDT and CDR2 is YNNKEL (reference sequence). The CDR3 runs to 14 residues. V lost 5 bases, J lost 1 base, and 11 bases lay in between. Here the CDR3 DNA reads TGTGCCAGCAGCGCCCGGGACGGGAACACTGAAGCTTTCTTT. Residues: CASSARDGNTEAFF.

In its sample, this clonotype is medium-sized (0.01 to 0.1%). The chain joins TRBV5-6 to TRBJ1-6; the D is unclear. Germline CDR1 and CDR2: SGHDT and YYEEEE. Trimming stripped 5 bases from V and 2 bases from J, with 11 bases between. The CDR3 runs 15 residues. Written as DNA, the CDR3 is TGTGCCAGCAGAAGGGAGAACGCCTATAATTCACCCCTCCACTTT. Amino acid sequence: CASRRENAYNSPLHF. The full variable domain, its missing parts supplied by reference TRBV5-6 and TRBJ1-6, is DAGVTQSPTHLIKTRGQQVTLRCSPKSGHDTVSWYQQALGQGPQFIFQYYEEEERQRGNFPDRFSGHQFPNYSSELNVNALLLGDSALYLCASRRENAYNSPLHFGNGTRLTVT.

Ten or more counts support this clonotype. This chain uses TRBV7-9 with TRBJ2-2, with no clear D. The germline V gene encodes CDR1 SEHNR and CDR2 FQNEAQ (reference sequence). This CDR3 has 14 amino acids. Trimming took 1 base from V and 6 from J, leaving 9 bases between them. The chain's CDR3 is CASSLVLDSGELFF. Here the CDR3 DNA reads TGTGCCAGCAGCTTAGTCCTAGATTCCGGGGAGCTGTTTTTT.

This clonotype came up many times. The J gene is TRBJ1-2, the V gene TRBV28; no clear D gene. The CDR3 runs to 13 residues. V was trimmed by 3 bases and J by 2 bases, leaving 7 bases between them. Germline V gives CDR1 MDHEN, CDR2 SYDVKM. CDR3 sequence reads: CASSLDGNYGYTF. The CDR3 DNA is TGTGCCAGCAGTTTGGACGGAAACTATGGCTACACCTTC.